The clone carrying this T cell receptor beta chain was counted a few times. The antigen remains unidentified. These data come from a study of CD8 T cells in ankylosing spondylitis. TCRdb redid the calling of the 5' RACE reads with MiXCR, one entry per CDR3 protein. In the table there are around 130,000 distinct CDR3 sequences, 17% of which are singletons. General study findings and limits: One TCR beta motif, made up of about 8 highly homologous variants, appeared characteristic of ankylosing spondylitis blood.

The CDR3 has 18 residues. Germline trimming cut 7 bases from V and 1 base from J; bases unmatched to any gene: 14. CDR1 and CDR2 (germline): MDHEN, SYDVKM. The sample comprised blood, either unsorted or a sorted T cell fraction (not recorded which). This receptor was obtained from a male donor with ankylosing spondylitis. The chain employs TRBV28 and TRBJ1-5, with 9 bases aligning to TRBD1. CDR3 amino acids: CASNNKSLQGASNQPQHF. Written as DNA, the CDR3 is TGTGCCAGCAACAACAAATCCCTACAGGGGGCGAGCAATCAGCCCCAGCATTTT.